This T cell receptor (beta chain) was profiled in a study of T cell changes during pregnancy in multiple sclerosis (dated by TCRdb to about 2019). Broadly, across the study: The study examined how the T cell repertoire changed over the course of pregnancy in women with multiple sclerosis.

As regards this clone: Its antigen remains undetermined. The sample holds no much larger clone one base away, and base qualities are not on file.

The library relied on the immunoSEQ multiplex PCR assay. TCRdb stores this immuneACCESS table with in-frame sequences only. Part of the clones is absent; in the studies checked, under half of the shortfall reflects unresolved V genes, and no reason is known for the rest. The sample table records approximately 100,000 clones; roughly 93% of these occur just once. The biggest ten clones account for over 3.5% of the sample. There are 14 amino acids in the CDR3, from cysteine to phenylalanine inclusive. The only DNA kept is the CDR3, 42 bases in frame from the first base. CDR1 and CDR2 (MDHEN, SYDVKM) derive from the germline V gene. After removal of 5 bases from V and 4 bases from J, the junction retains 5 bases not matched to a gene.

The receptor's source is a female donor with multiple sclerosis, enrolled in a pregnancy study. The sequenced sample was peripheral blood, obtained in the first trimester of pregnancy. The receptor chain draws on TRBV28 and TRBJ1-2; 9 bases in between match TRBD1. Here is the DNA: TGTGCCAGCAGTCCACCGACAGGGGGCTATGGCTACACCTTC. It is translated as CASSPPTGGYGYTF.